The entry below describes one T cell receptor (beta chain). Relative to the germline gene, one junction end is altered; a read error may explain this. Blood, whole and unfractionated, served as the source for total RNA extraction. The data were obtained in a study of human T cells and chemical hapten exposure. Whole-study context: TCR yields differed between samples (mainly from small differences in pooled library volume).

Individual cDNA molecules in this library carried unique molecular identifiers. TCRdb re-called the 5' RACE reads with MiXCR, one entry per CDR3 protein. The sample has some 150,000 distinct CDR3 sequences, around 4% seen once. The origin of this receptor is a female donor in good health.

CDR3 protein: CASSPGGGGRGGQPQNF. The CDR3 coding sequence is TGTGCCAGCAGTCCGGGAGGCGGGGGGCGTGGGGGTCAGCCCCAGAATTTT. The V and J genes are TRBV12-3 or TRBV12-4 and TRBJ1-5; D is possibly TRBD1 (6 bases). This CDR3 contains 17 residues.